The present TCR beta chain was sequenced within a study of blood T cell repertoires in COVID-19 (dated by TCRdb to 2020 to 2021). General notes on the study: The collaborator samples originated in the United States, Italy and Spain and spanned the acute and convalescent phases of COVID-19. A freely available public database, intended as a resource for researchers studying the immune response to SARS-CoV-2, is where the repertoires were released. Nearly every sample came with metadata listing a de-identified subject ID, COVID-19 status, age in years and sex. The samples were drawn from the first 160 participants of the ongoing ImmuneRACE study and from 1,254 subjects provided by 6 global collaborators. Deeply sampled blood TCRbeta repertoires from subjects exposed to, actively infected with, or recovered from COVID-19 were included in the dataset. Where available, HLA class I and class II types were taken from metadata supplied by the sample provider and were not determined by assay-based typing. The prospective study material was composed of cDNA or gDNA derived from T cells, B-cell-depleted T cells, or PBMCs. Results and caveats for the whole study, not just this receptor: The quantity of clinical and demographic metadata differed by source and by participant and was supplied without curation.

The germline V gene sets CDR1 to SGHRS and CDR2 to YFSETQ. The CDR3, from cysteine to phenylalanine, totals 17 residues. Kept here is only the CDR3 DNA, which spans 51 bases and is read in frame from base 1. Trimming removed 0 bases from V and 0 bases from J, leaving 13 bases between the germline ends. Collaborating institutions collected whole blood in K2EDTA tubes following their own protocols. For TCRbeta analysis, collaborator samples were shipped as frozen whole blood, as isolated PBMCs, or as DNA extracted from either sample type. Notes on this clone: There is no known antigen for this receptor. Nothing much larger sits one base from this clone, and base qualities are not available.

TCRbeta CDR3 regions were amplified from genomic DNA using the immunoSEQ Assay, a bias-controlled multiplex PCR. Processing in the source paper ran as follows. Within the assay, amplification of reference gene primers was used to estimate how many nucleated cells each sample contained. To quantify the absolute abundance of each unique TCRbeta CDR3 rearrangement, sequence reads were collapsed and filtered. Productive Simpson clonality was computed per sample as the square root of Simpson's diversity index over productive rearrangements. The immuneACCESS repertoire file appears here via TCRdb, limited to in-frame rearrangements. These files lack a portion of the clones; in checked studies, under half of the deficit traces to unresolved V genes, and the cause of the others is not known. V, J and clone size are those of that table, while D and trimming were read from the DNA. The sample includes 250,000 to 300,000 clones, with around four fifths observed a single time. About 5.7% of the sample belongs to the ten largest clones.

Sequencing was carried out using peripheral blood. The clonotype originates from a man aged 80 or over with acute or convalescent COVID-19. The receptor chain draws on TRBV5-1 and TRBJ1-5; possibly the D gene is TRBD1, per 5 matching bases. Here the CDR3 is given as CASSLGPGDYSNQPQHF. The sequence in DNA is TGCGCCAGCAGCTTGGGCCCGGGGGATTATAGCAATCAGCCCCAGCATTTT.